Below, 18 T cell receptor beta chains from the same sample are listed, as sequenced in a study of cytomegalovirus exposure and HLA in healthy donors. PCR primers comprised 60 Vbeta and 13 Jbeta primers. Libraries were prepared by immunoSEQ multiplex PCR; TCRdb keeps only in-frame clonotypes and omits some of them. This sample has around 150,000 clones, with approximately 71% found just once. The sequencing input was PBMCs. These receptors were collected from a woman between 40 and 50 years old in good health and CMV-seropositive.

V usage is TRBV7-9 and J usage is TRBJ1-2; D unresolved. This CDR3 spans 12 amino acids. CDR1 and CDR2 from the germline V gene are SEHNR and FQNEAQ (reference sequence). V lost 2 bases, J lost 10 bases, and 11 bases lay in between. The CDR3 coding sequence is TGTGCCAGCAGCTTACGGGGTGCCGACTACACCTTC. Amino acids: CASSLRGADYTF.

Here the CDR3 DNA reads TGTGCCAGCAGTTTTGTAGCGGGGAAACACCGAACTTCCTACGAGCAGTACTTC. It specifies CASSFVAGKHRTSYEQYF. The V and J genes are TRBV27 and TRBJ2-7; 8 bases map to TRBD2. This CDR3 is built from 18 residues. V lost 3 bases and J lost 1; bases outside the gene matches: 14. CDR1 MNHEY and CDR2 SMNVEV come from the germline V gene (reference sequence).

V gene TRBV28 combines with J gene TRBJ2-7; unclear D gene. The V end lost 2 bases, the J end lost 2 bases, and 7 bases lay between the germline ends. The germline V gene encodes CDR1 MDHEN and CDR2 SYDVKM. This CDR3 is 13 amino acids long. CDR3 protein: CASSLELPYEQYF. Written as DNA, the CDR3 is TGTGCCAGCAGTTTAGAACTACCCTACGAGCAGTACTTC.

This clone was found once. The chain joins TRBV7-2 to TRBJ1-2; maybe TRBD1 (5 bases). Per the germline V gene, CDR1 is SGHTA and CDR2 is FQGNSA. The germline V and J ends were trimmed by 1 base and 7 bases, with 10 bases remaining between them. The CDR3 extends over 13 amino acids. CDR3 residues: CASSLGGARGYTF. CDR3 nucleotides: TGTGCCAGCAGCTTAGGCGGGGCACGTGGCTACACCTTC. Supplemented by reference TRBV7-2 and TRBJ1-2, the full variable domain reads GAGVSQSPSNKVTEKGKDVELRCDPISGHTALYWYRQSLGQGLEFLIYFQGNSAPDKSGLPSDRFSAERTGGSVSTLTIQRTQQEDSAVYLCASSLGGARGYTFGSGTRLTVV.

This rearrangement joins TRBV15 to TRBJ2-3, with D tentatively TRBD1 (6 bases). Germline V gene lookup returns CDR1 LNHNV and CDR2 YYDKDF (reference sequence). This CDR3 spans 14 amino acids. Trimming cost V 0 bases and J 4 bases, with 8 bases left between them. The chain's CDR3 is CATSRDPGADTQYF. In DNA form, the CDR3 reads TGTGCCACCAGCAGAGACCCAGGGGCAGATACGCAGTATTTT.

The chain joins TRBV30 to TRBJ1-2; TRBD1 matches 7 bases. Germline trimming cut 2 bases from V and 5 bases from J; bases unmatched to any gene: 8. The CDR3 runs 14 residues. The germline V gene encodes CDR1 GTSNPN and CDR2 SVGIG (reference sequence). This CDR3 reads CAWSRAFRGYGYTF. CDR3 DNA: TGTGCCTGGAGTAGGGCCTTCAGGGGGTATGGCTACACCTTC.

The CDR3 sequence: CASSGGDRDHQPQHF. In DNA, the CDR3 is TGTGCCAGCAGTGGGGGGGACAGGGATCATCAGCCCCAGCATTTT. The chain has TRBV6-5 and TRBJ1-5; 9 nucleotides agree with TRBD1. The CDR3 covers 15 residues. The germline V gene encodes CDR1 MNHEY and CDR2 SVGAGI. V gave up 5 bases and J gave up 5 bases; unmatched junction bases: 7.

This clone occurred a few times. The chain carries TRBV19 and TRBJ2-3; unclear D gene. The CDR3 is 14 residues long. The ends were cut back, 3 bases at V and 6 bases at J, with 13 bases in the middle. Germline values: CDR1 LNHDA, CDR2 SQIVND (reference sequence). In nucleotides, the CDR3 is TGTGCCAGTAGTATTGGCTCTAGTGGCGATACGCAGTATTTT. Amino acid sequence: CASSIGSSGDTQYF.

The chain couples TRBV27 to TRBJ2-7; TRBD2 aligns across 9 bases. With 0 bases clipped from V and 3 bases from J, the junction kept 3 bases outside the gene matches. CDR1 is MNHEY and CDR2 is SMNVEV in the germline V gene (reference sequence). The CDR3 totals 15 residues. CDR3 protein: CASSLSGTSSYEQYF. The CDR3 DNA reads as TGTGCCAGCAGTTTATCCGGGACTAGCAGCTACGAGCAGTACTTC.

The chain is built from TRBV2 and TRBJ1-2; a weak D match, TRBD1 (6 bases). The V gene's germline CDR1 is SNHLY and CDR2 FYNNEI. The CDR3 extends over 13 amino acids. V was trimmed by 8 bases and J by 1 base, leaving 11 bases between them. DNA for the CDR3: TGTGCCAGCCGTAGGACAGATAACTATGGCTACACCTTC. Its protein is CASRRTDNYGYTF.

The chain employs TRBV28 and TRBJ1-1; no clear D gene. CDR3 length: 14 amino acids. V was trimmed by 4 bases and J by 0 bases, leaving 9 bases between them. CDR1 MDHEN and CDR2 SYDVKM come from the germline V gene. CDR3 sequence reads: CASSSTTMNTEAFF. CDR3 coding DNA: TGTGCCAGCAGTTCAACGACAATGAACACTGAAGCTTTCTTT.

This chain uses TRBV7-3 with TRBJ2-7; 9 bases are shared with TRBD1. J was trimmed by 2 bases and V by 5 bases; bases with no gene match: 7. The V gene's germline CDR1 is SGHTA and CDR2 FQGTGA. This CDR3 spans 15 amino acids. The CDR3 DNA reads TGTGCCAGCAGCGAACAGGGGGCGATCCCCTACGAGCAGTACTTC. Protein: CASSEQGAIPYEQYF.

The genes are TRBV30 and TRBJ1-1; D remains ambiguous. Trimming left V 2 bases short and J 3 bases short, with 10 bases between. The CDR3 covers 13 residues. Germline loops: CDR1 GTSNPN, CDR2 SVGIG (reference sequence). The CDR3 region is CAWSKREDTEAFF. Written as DNA, the CDR3 is TGTGCCTGGAGTAAACGGGAGGACACTGAAGCTTTCTTT.

The chain is built from TRBV5-1 and TRBJ1-2; D gene unclear. V was cut by 1 base and J by 4 bases, with 8 bases left in between. The germline gives CDR1 SGHRS, CDR2 YFSETQ. This CDR3 spans 13 amino acids. CDR3 protein: CASSLSGGYGYTF. CDR3 nucleotides: TGCGCCAGCAGCTTGTCGGGTGGCTATGGCTACACCTTC.

This sequence joins TRBV19 and TRBJ1-3; D not certain. The CDR3 consists of 14 residues. V gave up 3 bases and J gave up 2 bases, with 8 bases separating them. Germline values: CDR1 LNHDA, CDR2 SQIVND (reference sequence). The CDR3 reads CASSIPSPGNTIYF. The CDR3, as DNA: TGTGCCAGTAGTATCCCCAGTCCTGGAAACACCATATATTTT.

V usage is TRBV28 and J usage is TRBJ2-5; TRBD2 might be the D (5 bases). Germline V gives CDR1 MDHEN, CDR2 SYDVKM. The ends were cut back, 3 bases at V and 3 bases at J, with 11 bases in the middle. There are 14 residues in the CDR3. The CDR3 region has the DNA TGTGCCAGCAGTTTGGTGGAGGCCAAAGAGACCCAGTACTTC. Translation gives CASSLVEAKETQYF.

The chain combines TRBV19 with TRBJ2-2; 7 nucleotides agree with TRBD2. The germline V gene encodes CDR1 LNHDA and CDR2 SQIVND (reference sequence). The CDR3 consists of 16 residues. The V and J ends lost 7 bases and 5 bases, in that order; junction bases with no gene match: 13. CDR3 residues: CASTLGGRARTGELFF. In nucleotides, the CDR3 is TGTGCCAGTACTCTGGGGGGGAGGGCCCGGACCGGGGAGCTGTTTTTT.

The chain couples TRBV6-1 to TRBJ2-3; tentatively, D is TRBD1 (6 bases). CDR3 length: 13 amino acids. Germline V gives CDR1 MNHNS, CDR2 SASEGT. CDR3 sequence: CTSGWGRTDTQYF. CDR3 coding DNA: TGTACCTCGGGGTGGGGGCGGACAGATACGCAGTATTTT.